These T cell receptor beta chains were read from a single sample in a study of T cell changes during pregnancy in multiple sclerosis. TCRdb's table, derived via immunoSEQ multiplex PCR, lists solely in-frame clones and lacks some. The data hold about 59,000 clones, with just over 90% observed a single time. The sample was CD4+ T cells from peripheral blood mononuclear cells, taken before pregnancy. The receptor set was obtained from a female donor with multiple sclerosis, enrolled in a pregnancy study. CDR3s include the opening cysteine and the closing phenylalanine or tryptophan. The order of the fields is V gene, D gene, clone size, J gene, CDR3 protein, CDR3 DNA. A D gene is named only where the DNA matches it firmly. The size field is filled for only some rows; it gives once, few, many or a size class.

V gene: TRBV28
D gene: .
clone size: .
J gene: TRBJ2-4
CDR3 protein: CASSLGGIAKNIQYF
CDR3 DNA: TGTGCCAGCAGTTTAGGCGGGATTGCCAAAAACATTCAGTACTTC

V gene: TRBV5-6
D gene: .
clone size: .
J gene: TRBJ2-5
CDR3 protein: CASSPDRITQETQYF
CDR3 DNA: TGTGCCAGCAGCCCCGACAGGATTACCCAAGAGACCCAGTACTTC

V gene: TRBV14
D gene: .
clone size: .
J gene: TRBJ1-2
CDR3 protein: CASSQEIGGYGYTF
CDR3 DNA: TGTGCCAGCAGCCAAGAAATCGGGGGCTATGGCTACACCTTC

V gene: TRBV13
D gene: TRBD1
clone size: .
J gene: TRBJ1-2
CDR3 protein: CASSTRQGPNYGYTF
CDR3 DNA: TGTGCCAGCAGCACAAGACAGGGGCCTAACTATGGCTACACCTTC

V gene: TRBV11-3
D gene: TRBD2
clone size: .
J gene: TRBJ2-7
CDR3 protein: CASSLVLGTSGAYEQYF
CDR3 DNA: TGTGCCAGCAGCTTAGTTTTAGGGACTAGCGGCGCCTACGAGCAGTACTTC

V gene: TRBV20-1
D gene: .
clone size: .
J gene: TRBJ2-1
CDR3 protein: CSASAYNEQFF
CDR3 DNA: TGCAGTGCTAGTGCGTACAATGAGCAGTTCTTC

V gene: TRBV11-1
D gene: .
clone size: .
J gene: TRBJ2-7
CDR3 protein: CASTKQQGGYEQYF
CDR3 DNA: TGTGCCAGCACCAAACAGCAGGGTGGATACGAGCAGTACTTC

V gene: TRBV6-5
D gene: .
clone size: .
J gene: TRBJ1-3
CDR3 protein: CASSRGNTIYF
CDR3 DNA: TGTGCCAGCAGTCGGGGGAACACCATATATTTT

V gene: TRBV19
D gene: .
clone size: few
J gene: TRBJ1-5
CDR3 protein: CASSSGGASNQPQHF
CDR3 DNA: TGTGCCAGTAGTAGCGGAGGGGCTAGCAATCAGCCCCAGCATTTT

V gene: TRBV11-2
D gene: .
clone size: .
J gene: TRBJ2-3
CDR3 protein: CASSSLQGDTQYF
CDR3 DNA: TGTGCCAGCAGCTCGTTGCAGGGGGATACGCAGTATTTT

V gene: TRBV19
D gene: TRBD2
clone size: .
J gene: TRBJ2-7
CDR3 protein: CASSIAASGLTYEQYF
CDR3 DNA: TGTGCCAGTAGTATCGCGGCTAGCGGTCTCACCTACGAGCAGTACTTC

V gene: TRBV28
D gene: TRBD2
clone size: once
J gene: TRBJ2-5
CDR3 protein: CASRGGTGRETQYF
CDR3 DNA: TGTGCCAGCAGGGGGGGGACTGGCCGAGAGACCCAGTACTTC

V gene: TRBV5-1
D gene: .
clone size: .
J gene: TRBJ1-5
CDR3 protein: CASSLEQGGQPQHF
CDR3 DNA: TGCGCCAGCAGCTTGGAACAGGGCGGTCAGCCCCAGCATTTT

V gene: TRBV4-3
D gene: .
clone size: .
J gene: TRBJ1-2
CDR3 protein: CASSQGPVRDRGNGYTF
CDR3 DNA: TGCGCCAGCAGCCAAGGTCCGGTCAGAGACCGAGGAAATGGCTACACCTTC

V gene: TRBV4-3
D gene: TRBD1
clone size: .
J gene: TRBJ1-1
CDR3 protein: CASSQELRTGRTEAFF
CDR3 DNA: TGCGCCAGCAGCCAAGAACTCCGGACAGGGAGGACTGAAGCTTTCTTT

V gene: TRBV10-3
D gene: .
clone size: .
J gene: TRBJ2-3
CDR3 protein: CAIRGEEPTDTQYF
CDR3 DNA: TGTGCCATCAGAGGGGAGGAACCCACAGATACGCAGTATTTT

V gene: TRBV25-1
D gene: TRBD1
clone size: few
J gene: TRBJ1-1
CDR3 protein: CASSGQGRLGAFF
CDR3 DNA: TGTGCCAGCAGTGGACAGGGGCGGTTGGGGGCTTTCTTT

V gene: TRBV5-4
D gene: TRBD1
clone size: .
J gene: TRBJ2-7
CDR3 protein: CASSPIQGSLSSYEQYF
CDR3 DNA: TGTGCCAGCAGCCCAATACAGGGGAGCCTTAGCTCCTACGAGCAGTACTTC

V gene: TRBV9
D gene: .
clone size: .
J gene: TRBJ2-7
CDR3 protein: CASSPGGLQNTYEQYF
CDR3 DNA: TGTGCCAGCAGCCCCGGCGGCCTTCAAAACACCTACGAGCAGTACTTC

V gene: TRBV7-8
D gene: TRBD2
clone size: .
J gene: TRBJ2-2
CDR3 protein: CASSLVVMRGRTSTGELFF
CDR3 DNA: TGTGCCAGCAGCTTAGTTGTGATGCGCGGGAGGACGTCCACCGGGGAGCTGTTTTTT

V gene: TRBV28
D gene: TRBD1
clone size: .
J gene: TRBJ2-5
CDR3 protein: CASSLTGTGGWGTQYF
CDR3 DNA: TGTGCCAGCAGTTTAACCGGGACAGGGGGCTGGGGGACCCAGTACTTC

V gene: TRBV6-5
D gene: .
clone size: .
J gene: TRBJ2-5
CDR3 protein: CASRAGLFLQETQYF
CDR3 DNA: TGTGCCAGCAGGGCCGGACTGTTCTTACAAGAGACCCAGTACTTC

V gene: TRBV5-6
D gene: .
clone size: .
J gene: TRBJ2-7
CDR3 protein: CASSLLDNSYEQYF
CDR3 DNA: TGTGCCAGCAGCTTGTTAGACAATTCCTACGAGCAGTACTTC

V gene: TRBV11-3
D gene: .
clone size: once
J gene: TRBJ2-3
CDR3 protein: CASSFQDTQYF
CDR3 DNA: TGTGCCAGCAGCTTCCAGGATACGCAGTATTTT

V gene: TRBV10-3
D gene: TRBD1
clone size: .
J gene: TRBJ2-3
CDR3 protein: CAISEDRGLADTQYF
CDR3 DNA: TGTGCCATCAGTGAAGACAGGGGTCTCGCAGATACGCAGTATTTT

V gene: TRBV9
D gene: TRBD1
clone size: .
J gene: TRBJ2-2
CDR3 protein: CASSARQGANTGELFF
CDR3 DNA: TGTGCCAGCAGCGCCCGACAGGGGGCGAACACCGGGGAGCTGTTTTTT

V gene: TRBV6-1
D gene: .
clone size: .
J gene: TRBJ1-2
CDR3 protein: CASTENFGYTF
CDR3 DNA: TGTGCCAGCACCGAGAATTTTGGCTACACCTTC

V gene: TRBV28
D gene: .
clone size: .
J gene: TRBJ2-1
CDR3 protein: CASQKGGSYNEQFF
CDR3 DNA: TGTGCCAGCCAAAAAGGGGGATCATACAATGAGCAGTTCTTC

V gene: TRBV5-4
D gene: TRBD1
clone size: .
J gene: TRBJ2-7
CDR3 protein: CASSPRPQGTYEQYF
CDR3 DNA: TGTGCCAGCAGCCCCAGGCCACAGGGGACCTACGAGCAGTACTTC

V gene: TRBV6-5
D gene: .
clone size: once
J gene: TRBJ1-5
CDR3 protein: CASSYSGFSQPQHF
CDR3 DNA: TGTGCCAGCAGTTACTCCGGGTTTAGCCAGCCCCAGCATTTT

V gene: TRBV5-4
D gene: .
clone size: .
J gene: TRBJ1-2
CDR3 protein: CASSLGSRDGYTF
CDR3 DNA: TGTGCCAGCAGCTTGGGTAGTCGGGATGGCTACACCTTC

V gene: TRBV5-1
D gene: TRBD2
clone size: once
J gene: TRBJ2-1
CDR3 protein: CASSPGLAGGIEQFF
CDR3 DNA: TGCGCCAGCAGCCCGGGACTAGCGGGAGGAATTGAGCAGTTCTTC

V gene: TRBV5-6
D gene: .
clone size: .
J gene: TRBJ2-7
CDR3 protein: CASSFIAGEQYF
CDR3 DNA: TGTGCCAGCAGCTTTATCGCGGGCGAGCAGTACTTC

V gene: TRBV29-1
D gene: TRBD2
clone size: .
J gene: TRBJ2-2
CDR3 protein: CSVRRENFPGELFF
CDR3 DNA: TGCAGCGTTCGGCGGGAGAATTTCCCCGGGGAGCTGTTTTTT

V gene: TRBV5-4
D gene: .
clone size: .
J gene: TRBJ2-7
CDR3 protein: CASSVGYEQYF
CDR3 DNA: TGTGCCAGCAGCGTGGGCTACGAGCAGTACTTC

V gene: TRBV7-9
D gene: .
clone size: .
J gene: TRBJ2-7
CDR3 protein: CASSSSGTGLPEQYF
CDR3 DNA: TGTGCCAGCAGCTCTTCCGGGACTGGACTACCGGAGCAGTACTTC

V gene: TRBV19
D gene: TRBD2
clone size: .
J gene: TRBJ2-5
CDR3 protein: CASSSRLAGQETQYF
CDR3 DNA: TGTGCCAGTAGTTCCCGACTAGCGGGACAAGAGACCCAGTACTTC

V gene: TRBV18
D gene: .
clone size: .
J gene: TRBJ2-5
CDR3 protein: CASSQSREETQYF
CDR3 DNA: TGTGCCAGCTCACAAAGCAGGGAAGAGACCCAGTACTTC

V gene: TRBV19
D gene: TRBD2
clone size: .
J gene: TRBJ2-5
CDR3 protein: CASSVSGSHGKTQYF
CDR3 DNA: TGTGCCAGTAGTGTAAGCGGGAGCCACGGGAAGACCCAGTACTTC

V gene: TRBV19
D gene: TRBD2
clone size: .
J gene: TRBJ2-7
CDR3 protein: CASRTTSGSSYEQYF
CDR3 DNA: TGTGCCAGTAGGACGACTAGCGGGAGCTCCTACGAGCAGTACTTC

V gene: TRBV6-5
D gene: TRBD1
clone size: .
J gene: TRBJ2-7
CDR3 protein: CASSYSVGTGMREQYF
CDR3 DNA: TGTGCCAGCAGTTACTCGGTCGGGACAGGGATGAGAGAGCAGTACTTC

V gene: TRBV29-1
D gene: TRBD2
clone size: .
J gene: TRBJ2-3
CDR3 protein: CSVKGLAGGPFTDTQYF
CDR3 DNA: TGCAGCGTTAAGGGACTAGCGGGAGGGCCCTTCACAGATACGCAGTATTTT

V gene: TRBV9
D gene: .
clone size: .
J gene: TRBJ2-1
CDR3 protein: CASSPHSLNEQFF
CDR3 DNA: TGTGCCAGCAGCCCGCACTCCCTCAATGAGCAGTTCTTC

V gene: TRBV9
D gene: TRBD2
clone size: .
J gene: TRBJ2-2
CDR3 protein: CASSVFAAGAGELFF
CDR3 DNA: TGTGCCAGCAGCGTATTCGCCGCGGGGGCCGGGGAGCTGTTTTTT

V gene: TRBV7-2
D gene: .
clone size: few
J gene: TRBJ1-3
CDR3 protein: CASSVATGLSGNTIYF
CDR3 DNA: TGTGCCAGCAGCGTCGCCACCGGACTCTCTGGAAACACCATATATTTT

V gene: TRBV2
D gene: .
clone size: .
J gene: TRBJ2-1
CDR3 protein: CASSELAANYNEQFF
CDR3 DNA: TGTGCCAGCAGTGAGTTAGCGGCTAATTACAATGAGCAGTTCTTC

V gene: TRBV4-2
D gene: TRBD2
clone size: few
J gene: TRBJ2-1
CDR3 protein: CASSRDSGRGYNEQFF
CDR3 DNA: TGTGCCAGCAGCCGGGACAGCGGGAGGGGTTACAATGAGCAGTTCTTC

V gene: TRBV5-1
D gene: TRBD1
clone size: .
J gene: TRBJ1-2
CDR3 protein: CASTAGGVSYGYTF
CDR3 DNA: TGCGCCAGCACGGCAGGGGGCGTAAGCTATGGCTACACCTTC

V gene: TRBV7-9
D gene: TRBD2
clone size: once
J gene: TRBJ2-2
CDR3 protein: CASSLARTSGGTGELFF
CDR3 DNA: TGTGCCAGCAGCTTAGCGAGGACTAGCGGGGGTACCGGGGAGCTGTTTTTT

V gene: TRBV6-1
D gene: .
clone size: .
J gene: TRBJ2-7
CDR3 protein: CASSASGTLLYEQYF
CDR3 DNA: TGTGCCAGCAGTGCTTCCGGGACACTCCTCTACGAGCAGTACTTC

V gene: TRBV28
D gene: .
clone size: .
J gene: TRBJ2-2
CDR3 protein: CASRLRTAVTGELFF
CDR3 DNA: TGTGCCAGCAGATTACGGACAGCCGTCACCGGGGAGCTGTTTTTT

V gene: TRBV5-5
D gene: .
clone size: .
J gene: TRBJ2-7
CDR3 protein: CASRGSWANPSYEQYF
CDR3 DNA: TGTGCCAGCAGGGGCTCGTGGGCAAACCCGTCCTACGAGCAGTACTTC

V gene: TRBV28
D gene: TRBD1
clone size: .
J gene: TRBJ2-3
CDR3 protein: CASKTGEIGTDTQYF
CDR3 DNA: TGTGCCAGCAAAACAGGGGAAATAGGGACAGATACGCAGTATTTT

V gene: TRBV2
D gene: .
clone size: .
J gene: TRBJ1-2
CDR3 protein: CASSTPRAGLMYYGYTF
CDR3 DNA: TGTGCCAGCAGTACCCCCCGGGCAGGGTTGATGTACTATGGCTACACCTTC

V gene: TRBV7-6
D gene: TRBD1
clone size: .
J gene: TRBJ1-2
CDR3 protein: CASSPGTGEWAYTF
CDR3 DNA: TGTGCCAGCAGCCCCGGGACAGGCGAATGGGCGTACACCTTC

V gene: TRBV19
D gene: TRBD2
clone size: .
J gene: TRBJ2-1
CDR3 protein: CASSKTSGPPYNEQFF
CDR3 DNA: TGTGCCAGTAGTAAGACTAGCGGGCCACCCTACAATGAGCAGTTCTTC

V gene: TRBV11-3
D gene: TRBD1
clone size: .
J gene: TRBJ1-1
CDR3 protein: CASRSGQGDTEAFF
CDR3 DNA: TGTGCCAGCCGCTCGGGACAGGGCGACACTGAAGCTTTCTTT